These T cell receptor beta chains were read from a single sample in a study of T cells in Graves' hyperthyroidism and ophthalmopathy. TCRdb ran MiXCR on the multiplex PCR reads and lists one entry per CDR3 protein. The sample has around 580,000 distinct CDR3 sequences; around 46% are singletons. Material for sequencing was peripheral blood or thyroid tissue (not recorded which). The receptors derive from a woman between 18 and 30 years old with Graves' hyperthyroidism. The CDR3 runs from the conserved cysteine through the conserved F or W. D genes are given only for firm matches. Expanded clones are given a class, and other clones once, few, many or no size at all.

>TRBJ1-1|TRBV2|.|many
CASSGIREAFF
TGTGCCAGCAGTGGGATCCGTGAAGCTTTCTTT
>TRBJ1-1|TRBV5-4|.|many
CASSGGGNLMNTEAFF
TGTGCCAGCAGCGGCGGGGGCAACTTGATGAACACTGAAGCTTTCTTT
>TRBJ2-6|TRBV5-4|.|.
CASSLRGSGANVMTF
TGTGCCAGCAGCTTGAGGGGCTCTGGGGCCAACGTCATGACTTTC
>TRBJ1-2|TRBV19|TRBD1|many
CATEGQGRRGYTF
TGTGCCACGGAGGGACAGGGAAGGAGAGGCTACACCTTC
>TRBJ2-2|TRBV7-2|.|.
CASSIRQANTGELFF
TGTGCCAGCAGCATTCGACAGGCTAACACCGGGGAGCTGTTTTTT
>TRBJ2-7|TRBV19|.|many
CASSIDPASYEQYF
TGTGCCAGTAGTATCGACCCCGCCTCCTACGAGCAGTACTTC
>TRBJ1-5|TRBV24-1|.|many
CATSDRGGRFQPQHF
TGTGCCACCAGTGACCGAGGGGGGAGGTTTCAGCCCCAGCATTTT
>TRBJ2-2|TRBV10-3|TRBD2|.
CAIGTSGSNTGELFF
TGTGCCATCGGGACTAGCGGATCGAACACCGGGGAGCTGTTTTTT
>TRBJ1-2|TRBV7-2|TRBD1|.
CASSERQGDFGYTF
TGTGCCAGCAGCGAACGACAGGGCGATTTTGGCTACACCTTC
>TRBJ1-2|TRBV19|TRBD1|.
CASSIAGGEDTF
TGTGCCAGTAGTATAGCAGGGGGCGAGGACACCTTC
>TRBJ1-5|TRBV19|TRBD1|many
CASSSDRVRSNQPQHF
TGTGCCAGTAGTTCAGACAGGGTCCGTAGCAATCAGCCCCAGCATTTT
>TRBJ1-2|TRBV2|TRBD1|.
CASNPGQSSYGYTF
TGTGCCAGCAACCCGGGACAGAGCTCTTATGGCTACACCTTC
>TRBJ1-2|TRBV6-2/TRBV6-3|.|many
CASTSSNYGYTF
TGTGCCAGCACCAGTTCTAACTATGGCTACACCTTC
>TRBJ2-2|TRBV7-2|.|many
CASSLAYGGPLVTGELFF
TGTGCCAGCAGCTTAGCGTATGGGGGCCCCTTGGTCACCGGGGAGCTGTTTTTT
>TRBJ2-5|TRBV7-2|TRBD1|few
CASSLGDRYHF
TGTGCCAGCAGCTTGGGGGACAGGTATCACTTC
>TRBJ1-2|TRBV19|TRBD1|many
CASLPADREDYTF
TGTGCCAGTCTCCCCGCGGACAGGGAGGACTACACCTTC
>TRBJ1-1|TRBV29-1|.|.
CSQVQVNTEAFF
TGCAGCCAAGTACAGGTGAACACTGAAGCTTTCTTT
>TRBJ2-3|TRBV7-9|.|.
CASVRVRTDTQYF
TGTGCCAGCGTGCGGGTCCGCACAGATACGCAGTATTTT
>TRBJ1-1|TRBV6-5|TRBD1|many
CASSRDRGMNTEAFF
TGTGCCAGCAGCCGGGACAGGGGAATGAACACTGAAGCTTTCTTT
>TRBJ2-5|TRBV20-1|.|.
CSARPAASRETQYF
TGCAGTGCTAGACCAGCGGCTTCTCGAGAGACCCAGTACTTC
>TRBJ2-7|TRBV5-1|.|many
CASSPQASSYEQYF
TGCGCCAGCAGCCCCCAGGCTAGCTCCTACGAGCAGTACTTC
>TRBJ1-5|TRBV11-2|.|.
CASRSGPYSNQPQHF
TGTGCCAGCAGATCGGGGCCATATAGCAATCAGCCCCAGCATTTT
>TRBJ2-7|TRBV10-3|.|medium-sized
CAISELGASYEQYF
TGTGCCATCAGTGAGCTGGGGGCGAGCTACGAGCAGTACTTC